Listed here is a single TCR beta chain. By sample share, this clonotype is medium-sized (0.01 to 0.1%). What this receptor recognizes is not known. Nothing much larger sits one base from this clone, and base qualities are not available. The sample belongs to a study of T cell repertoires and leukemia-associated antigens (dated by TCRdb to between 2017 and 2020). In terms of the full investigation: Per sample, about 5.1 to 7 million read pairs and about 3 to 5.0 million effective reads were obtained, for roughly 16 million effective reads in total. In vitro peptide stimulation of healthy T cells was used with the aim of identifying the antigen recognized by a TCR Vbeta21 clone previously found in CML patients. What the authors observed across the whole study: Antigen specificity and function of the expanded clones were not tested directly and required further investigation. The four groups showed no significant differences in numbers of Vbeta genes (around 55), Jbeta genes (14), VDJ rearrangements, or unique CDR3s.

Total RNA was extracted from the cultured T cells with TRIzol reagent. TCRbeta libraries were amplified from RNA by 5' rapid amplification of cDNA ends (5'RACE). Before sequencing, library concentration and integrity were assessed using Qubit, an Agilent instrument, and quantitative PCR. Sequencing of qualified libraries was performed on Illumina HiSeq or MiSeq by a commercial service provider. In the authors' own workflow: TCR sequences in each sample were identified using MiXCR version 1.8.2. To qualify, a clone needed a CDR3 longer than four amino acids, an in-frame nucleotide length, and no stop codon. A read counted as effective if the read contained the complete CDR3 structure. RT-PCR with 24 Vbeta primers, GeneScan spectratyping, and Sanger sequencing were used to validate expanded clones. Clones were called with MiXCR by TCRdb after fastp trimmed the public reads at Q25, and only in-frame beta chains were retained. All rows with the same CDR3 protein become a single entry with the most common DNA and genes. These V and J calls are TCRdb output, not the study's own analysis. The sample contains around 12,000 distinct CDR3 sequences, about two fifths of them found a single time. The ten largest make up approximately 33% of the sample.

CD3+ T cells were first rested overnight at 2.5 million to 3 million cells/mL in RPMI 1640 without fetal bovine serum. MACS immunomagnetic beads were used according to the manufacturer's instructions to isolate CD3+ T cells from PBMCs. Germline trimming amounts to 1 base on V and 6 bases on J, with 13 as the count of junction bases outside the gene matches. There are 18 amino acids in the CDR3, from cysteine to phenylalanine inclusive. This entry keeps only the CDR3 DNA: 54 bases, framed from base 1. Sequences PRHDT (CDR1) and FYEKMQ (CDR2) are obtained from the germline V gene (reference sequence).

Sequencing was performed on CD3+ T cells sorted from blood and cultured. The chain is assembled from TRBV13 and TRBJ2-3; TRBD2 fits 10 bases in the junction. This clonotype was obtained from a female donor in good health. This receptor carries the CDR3 CASSLVSLAGATFDTQYF. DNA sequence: TGTGCCAGCAGCTTAGTATCCCTAGCGGGAGCCACGTTCGATACGCAGTATTTT.